This T cell receptor beta chain was recovered during a study of T-cell reconstitution after alpha-beta-depleted transplantation in children. The CDR3 length is 15 residues. Germline CDR1 is SGHRS and CDR2 is YFSETQ. The J segment lost 4 bases and the V segment lost 4 bases, leaving 9 bases of the junction unmatched. General observations from the study: Several hundred expanded graft clones reportedly supplied alpha-beta T cells about two months after transplant. T cells produced anew were the main source of T-cell counts and diversity one year after transplant.

This clonotype was counted only a few times. Its specificity is not known. The authors prepared the TCRbeta library with unique molecular identifiers. In TCRdb, the PCR reads were re-called with MiXCR into one record per CDR3 protein. The sample records 670,000 or so distinct CDR3 sequences, about an eighth being singletons. The input for sequencing was PBMCs, taken before TCRalphabeta/CD19-depleted stem cell transplant. The source of this sequence is a girl aged 2-10 years with congenital amegakaryocytic thrombocytopenia, due to receive a stem cell transplant. This sequence joins TRBV5-1 and TRBJ1-2; 8 nucleotides agree with TRBD1. Written as DNA, the CDR3 is TGCGCCAGCAGCCTCAGACAGGGGAAGAGCTATGGCTACACCTTC. The encoded protein is CASSLRQGKSYGYTF.